This TCR beta chain was sequenced in a study of human T cells and chemical hapten exposure. Via MiXCR, TCRdb re-called the RACE reads, giving one row per CDR3 protein. The sample holds about 380,000 distinct CDR3 sequences, more than 4.5% seen once. Documented time point: patch test 1, 2 weeks after DPC sensitization. Treatment denoted: therapeutic diphenylcyclopropenone sensitization with weekly scalp DPC. At every patch-test visit, blood was drawn before the patch test was applied. Germline CDR1 SEHNR, CDR2 FQNEAQ (reference sequence). CDR3 size: 16 residues. Trimming stripped 4 bases from V and 3 bases from J, with 16 bases between. This clonotype came up a few times.

The sample here was whole blood, taken in connection with sensitization to the hapten diphenylcyclopropenone (DPC). This receptor was obtained from a woman in her forties or fifties with alopecia areata. Some clones in this sample may be carry-over from other donors' samples. The chain joins TRBV7-9 to TRBJ2-1; the D gene could be TRBD1 or TRBD2 (7 bases each). This chain's CDR3 is CASSSLQGRVYNEQFF. CDR3 DNA: TGTGCCAGCAGCTCATTACAGGGGAGGGTCTACAATGAGCAGTTCTTC.